These 29 T cell receptor beta chains were sequenced from one sample in a study of Ad26.COV2.S vaccination and SARS-CoV-2 variants. This table comes from immunoSEQ multiplex PCR, and its TCRdb copy is limited to in-frame clones, with some not included. The sample contains about 350,000 clones, more than 85% of which appear only once. This sample's treatment: roughly 19 received Ad26.COV2.S at low or high dose, single or two shots; about 5 received placebo; per-sample allocation not given. Sampling was done on day 63 after the first vaccine or placebo injection. The material sequenced was peripheral blood, taken in a trial of Ad26.COV2.S vaccine versus placebo. The receptors were sampled from a person between 18 and 65 years old who received the Ad26.COV2.S COVID-19 vaccine or a placebo.

The rearrangement uses TRBV7-3 and TRBJ2-3, with a possible D match to TRBD2 (6 bases). With 3 bases removed from V and 1 base from J, the gap between germline ends came to 11 bases. The CDR3 contains 15 residues. Germline V gene lookup returns CDR1 SGHTA and CDR2 FQGTGA. The CDR3: CASSFGGARTDTQYF. CDR3 sequence (DNA): TGTGCCAGCAGCTTTGGCGGGGCCCGCACAGATACGCAGTATTTT.

The V and J genes are TRBV4-3 and TRBJ2-3; D is perhaps TRBD2 (5 bases). The V gene's germline CDR1 is LGHNA and CDR2 YSLEER. V lost 0 bases and J lost 6, with 13 bases in between. This CDR3 region has 15 residues. The CDR3 sequence: CASSQDLARPDTQYF. CDR3 sequence (DNA): TGCGCCAGCAGCCAAGATTTAGCGAGGCCGGATACGCAGTATTTT.

V gene TRBV11-2 combines with J gene TRBJ2-7; no definite D call. Germline CDR1 is SGHAT and CDR2 is FQNNGV. The CDR3 spans 14 residues. The germline V and J ends were trimmed by 3 bases and 0 bases, with 9 bases remaining between them. The CDR3 is CASSFLISSYEQYF. Written as DNA, the CDR3 is TGTGCCAGCAGCTTTTTGATTAGCTCCTACGAGCAGTACTTC.

V and J are TRBV19 and TRBJ1-5, with D tentatively TRBD1 (5 bases). Trimming removed 0 bases from V and 9 bases from J, with 15 bases in between. CDR3 size: 15 residues. The germline CDR1 and CDR2 sequences are LNHDA and SQIVND (reference sequence). This chain's CDR3 is CASSIDGTDRWPQHF. DNA for the CDR3: TGTGCCAGTAGTATAGACGGGACGGACCGATGGCCCCAGCATTTT.

This clone was recorded once. The rearrangement links TRBV4-1 to TRBJ1-5; D is ambiguous. This CDR3 has 14 residues. Germline CDR1 and CDR2: MGHRA and YSYEKL. V was trimmed by 0 bases and J by 2 bases, leaving 5 bases between them. CDR3 region: CASSQDMGNQPQHF. The CDR3 coding sequence is TGCGCCAGCAGCCAAGATATGGGCAATCAGCCCCAGCATTTT.

The chain combines TRBV5-1 with TRBJ2-3; no clear D gene. In germline, CDR1 is SGHRS, CDR2 YFSETQ. The CDR3 has 15 amino acids. The germline V and J ends were trimmed by 4 bases and 2 bases, with 14 bases remaining between them. The CDR3 protein is CASSPRTATTDTQYF. The CDR3 DNA follows: TGCGCCAGCAGCCCAAGGACGGCTACCACAGATACGCAGTATTTT.

The chain's CDR3 is CASSYARDSNQPQHF. The CDR3 bases are TGTGCCAGCAGTTACGCCAGGGATAGCAATCAGCCCCAGCATTTT. The rearrangement joins TRBV6-5 to TRBJ1-5; D possibly corresponds to TRBD1 (5 bases). The germline gives CDR1 MNHEY, CDR2 SVGAGI. CDR3 length equals 15 residues. V was shortened by 2 bases and J by 0 bases, with 8 bases between the two germline ends.

As to this clone: Other DNA sequences from this sample encode an identical CDR3 as well. The gene calls are TRBV5-4 and TRBJ2-7; D gene unclear. The CDR3 length is 12 residues. Germline V lookup: CDR1 SGHNT, CDR2 YYREEE (reference sequence). V shed 1 base and J shed 4 bases, with 6 bases lying between them. This CDR3 reads CASSLNSYEQYF. CDR3 coding DNA: TGTGCCAGCAGCTTGAACAGTTACGAGCAGTACTTC. The complete variable domain, with remaining parts taken from reference TRBV5-4 and TRBJ2-7, reads ETGVTQSPTHLIKTRGQQVTLRCSSQSGHNTVSWYQQALGQGPQFIFQYYREEENGRGNFPPRFSGLQFPNYSSELNVNALELDDSALYLCASSLNSYEQYFGPGTRLTVT.

The chain joins TRBV19 to TRBJ1-5; 7 nucleotides line up with TRBD1. The germline V gene encodes CDR1 LNHDA and CDR2 SQIVND (reference sequence). The J segment lost 2 bases and the V segment lost 4 bases, leaving 8 bases of the junction unmatched. The CDR3 covers 16 residues. The CDR3 DNA reads TGTGCCAGTAGTAGCGACAGGGTAAGGGGCAATCAGCCCCAGCATTTT. This encodes CASSSDRVRGNQPQHF.

The J gene is TRBJ2-5, the V gene TRBV19; 8 positions match TRBD1. The CDR3 has 14 amino acids. Germline CDR1 is LNHDA and CDR2 is SQIVND (reference sequence). Trimming took 5 bases from V and 5 from J; bases not matched to a gene: 7. The CDR3 bases are TGTGCCAGTAGTCCGGGACAGGAGGGTGAGACCCAGTACTTC. It is translated as CASSPGQEGETQYF.

Concerning this clone: Other DNA sequences in this sample translate to the same CDR3. V usage is TRBV5-1 and J usage is TRBJ2-2, with D tentatively TRBD2 (6 bases). Germline loops: CDR1 SGHRS, CDR2 YFSETQ. This CDR3 is built from 15 residues. V was clipped by 0 bases and J by 1 base, with 7 bases between them. CDR3 bases: TGCGCCAGCAGCTTGGTGCGGGAGAACACCGGGGAGCTGTTTTTT. It yields the protein CASSLVRENTGELFF. The whole variable domain, remainder taken from reference TRBV5-1 and TRBJ2-2, is KAGVTQTPRYLIKTRGQQVTLSCSPISGHRSVSWYQQTPGQGLQFLFEYFSETQRNKGNFPGRFSGRQFSNSRSEMNVSTLELGDSALYLCASSLVRENTGELFFGEGSRLTVL.

This clone was counted a few times. The chain carries TRBV24-1 and TRBJ2-2, with D hard to call. The V end lost 4 bases, the J end lost 6 bases, and 2 bases lay between the germline ends. This CDR3 has 11 residues. CDR1 is KGHDR, CDR2 SFDVKD, per germline. The CDR3 region has the DNA TGTGCCACCAGTGAGTCCGGGGAGCTGTTTTTT. Protein sequence: CATSESGELFF.

The genes are TRBV1 and TRBJ2-5; TRBD2 is the table's D call and was not checked against the DNA. TRBV1 is marked as a pseudogene. The CDR3 sequence is 14 residues long. The CDR3 sequence is CTGPGGRAFQTQYF. For the CDR3, the DNA is TGCACCGGCCCGGGCGGGAGGGCCTTTCAGACCCAGTACTTC.

This clone has a single count. The V gene is TRBV28, the J gene TRBJ1-2; TRBD1 is a possible D gene (5 bases). Trimming cost V 3 bases and J 1 base, with 21 bases left between them. Germline CDR1 reads MDHEN; CDR2 reads SYDVKM. CDR3 length: 18 amino acids. Written as DNA, the CDR3 is TGTGCCAGCAGTTTTAGGCCGCAGGGAAGGGTCCATAACTATGGCTACACCTTC. This gives the protein CASSFRPQGRVHNYGYTF.

The CDR3 DNA reads as TGTGCCAGCAGAGGCAGGGGAGAGACCCAGTACTTC. It encodes CASRGRGETQYF. The chain couples TRBV7-2 to TRBJ2-5; the D gene is possibly TRBD1 (6 bases). V was cut by 6 bases and J by 4 bases, with 9 bases left in between. The CDR3 is made up of 12 amino acids. Looked up from germline, CDR1 is SGHTA and CDR2 is FQGNSA.

V usage is TRBV3-1 (or the pseudogene TRBV3-2) and J usage is TRBJ2-7, with D unresolved. CDR3 length: 15 residues. Trimming removed 1 base from V and 2 bases from J, with 12 bases in between. Germline CDR1 LGHDT, CDR2 YNNKEL (reference sequence). CDR3 protein: CASSQGVEPTYEQYF. The DNA for the CDR3 is TGTGCCAGCAGCCAAGGGGTAGAACCCACCTACGAGCAGTACTTC.

The gene calls are TRBV5-4 and TRBJ2-5, with 7 bases identical to TRBD2. The CDR3 runs 16 residues. Germline values: CDR1 SGHNT, CDR2 YYREEE (reference sequence). Unmatched junction bases numbered 14, after V lost 4 bases and J lost 5 bases. CDR3 DNA: TGTGCCAGCAGCCGAAGGCGGGAGACGGGTGGCGAGACCCAGTACTTC. Amino acid sequence: CASSRRRETGGETQYF.

The chain carries TRBV27 and TRBJ2-5; 7 nucleotides line up with TRBD1. The CDR3 totals 15 residues. CDR1 is MNHEY, CDR2 SMNVEV, per germline (reference sequence). The junction had 11 bases not matched to a gene; V was cut back by 5 bases and J by 5 bases. DNA for the CDR3: TGTGCCAGCAGTATCCGACAGGGTATGAGGGAGACCCAGTACTTC. Its protein product is CASSIRQGMRETQYF.

This sequence joins TRBV28 and TRBJ2-7; TRBD1 might be the D (6 bases). Germline lookup yields CDR1 MDHEN and CDR2 SYDVKM. Trimming took 6 bases from V and 3 from J, leaving 18 bases between them. CDR3 length equals 15 residues. CDR3 DNA sequence: TGTGCCAGCAGCTCCATAGGGGGTAGTTACTACGAGCAGTACTTC. This translates into CASSSIGGSYYEQYF.

The rearrangement links TRBV30 to TRBJ2-2; D gene uncertain. The CDR3 spans 16 residues. Germline CDR1 reads GTSNPN; CDR2 reads SVGIG (reference sequence). V was clipped by 2 bases and J by 6 bases, with 19 bases between them. The CDR3 region is CAWSLSYPPVAGELFF. The CDR3 bases are TGTGCCTGGAGTCTGTCTTACCCCCCCGTCGCCGGGGAGCTGTTTTTT.

The chain has TRBV3-1 (or the pseudogene TRBV3-2) and TRBJ2-5, with D unclear. The germline CDR1 and CDR2 sequences are LGHDT and YNNKEL (reference sequence). V lost 3 bases, J lost 0 bases, and 8 bases lay in between. CDR3 length: 14 amino acids. The CDR3 reads CASSHRSNQETQYF. The DNA for the CDR3 is TGTGCCAGCAGCCACAGGAGCAACCAAGAGACCCAGTACTTC.

The chain carries TRBV4-3 and TRBJ2-1, with 10 bases matching TRBD1. The CDR3 covers 17 residues. J was trimmed by 6 bases and V by 0 bases; bases with no gene match: 8. Germline CDR1 is LGHNA and CDR2 is YSLEER. CDR3 bases: TGCGCCAGCAGCCAAGAGTTACTTAGGGACAGGGGCAATGAGCAGTTCTTC. Translating it yields CASSQELLRDRGNEQFF.

The chain is built from TRBV27 and TRBJ2-2, with 8 positions matching TRBD1. The junction had 10 bases not matched to a gene; V was cut back by 4 bases and J by 3 bases. The length of the CDR3 is 17 residues. Germline CDR1 MNHEY, CDR2 SMNVEV (reference sequence). The CDR3 bases are TGTGCCAGCAGTTCCCCGGGACAGGCCACGGACACCGGGGAGCTGTTTTTT. Translation: CASSSPGQATDTGELFF.

The rearrangement links TRBV19 to TRBJ1-5, with a weak D call TRBD1 (5 bases). The CDR3 consists of 14 residues. V lost 5 bases, J lost 5 bases, and 13 bases lay in between. Germline V gene lookup returns CDR1 LNHDA and CDR2 SQIVND (reference sequence). The CDR3 protein is CASSPRQFDQPQHF. CDR3 DNA sequence: TGTGCCAGTAGTCCCCGACAGTTCGATCAGCCCCAGCATTTT.

The chain's CDR3 is CASSDSTGFNEKLFF. The CDR3 DNA follows: TGTGCCAGCAGTGACTCCACAGGGTTTAATGAAAAACTGTTTTTT. The rearrangement links TRBV2 to TRBJ1-4; perhaps TRBD1 as D (6 bases). Germline V gives CDR1 SNHLY, CDR2 FYNNEI. Trimming took 3 bases from V and 4 from J, leaving 12 bases between them. There are 15 residues in the CDR3.

The chain uses TRBV5-1 and TRBJ1-2, with 8 bases lining up with TRBD1. CDR1 SGHRS and CDR2 YFSETQ come from the germline V gene. With V trimmed by 0 bases and J by 7 bases, 5 bases remained unmatched. This CDR3 comprises 14 residues. The chain's CDR3 is CASSLADRATGYTF. In DNA form, the CDR3 reads TGCGCCAGCAGCTTGGCGGACAGGGCAACTGGCTACACCTTC.

This clone was observed a single time. The rearrangement joins TRBV6-2 or TRBV6-3 to TRBJ2-2; D gene uncertain. CDR3 length: 14 residues. CDR1 and CDR2 from the germline V gene are MNHEY and SVGEGT. V dropped 5 bases and J dropped 0 bases, with 7 bases sitting between them. CDR3 in amino acids: CASSLVSNTGELFF. CDR3 in DNA: TGTGCCAGCAGTCTCGTCTCGAACACCGGGGAGCTGTTTTTT.

About this clone: A read error may account for a junction end that differs from germline. The chain has TRBV7-9 and TRBJ2-7, with 8 bases that match TRBD1. The CDR3 length is 12 residues. Germline V gene data show CDR1 as SEHNR and CDR2 as FQNEAQ (reference sequence). The CDR3 reads CASSTRQDRANF. The CDR3 DNA follows: TGTGCCAGCAGCACGAGACAGGACAGGGCTAACTTC. Together with reference TRBV7-9 and TRBJ2-7, the CDR3 gives the full variable domain: DTGVSQNPRHKITKRGQNVTFRCDPISEHNRLYWYRQTLGQGPEFLTYFQNEAQLEKSRLLSDRFSAERPKGSFSTLEIQRTEQGDSAMYLCASSTRQDRANFGPGTRLTVT.

This clone was counted once. The CDR3, as DNA: TGTGCCACCAGCAGAGAGGGTGGGGGATCCTATGGCTACACCTTC. Its protein is CATSREGGGSYGYTF. The chain carries TRBV15 and TRBJ1-2; maybe TRBD1 (5 bases). Trimming took off 0 bases at V and 4 bases at J, with 12 bases between the two ends. This CDR3 contains 15 residues. Germline CDR1 and CDR2: LNHNV and YYDKDF (reference sequence).